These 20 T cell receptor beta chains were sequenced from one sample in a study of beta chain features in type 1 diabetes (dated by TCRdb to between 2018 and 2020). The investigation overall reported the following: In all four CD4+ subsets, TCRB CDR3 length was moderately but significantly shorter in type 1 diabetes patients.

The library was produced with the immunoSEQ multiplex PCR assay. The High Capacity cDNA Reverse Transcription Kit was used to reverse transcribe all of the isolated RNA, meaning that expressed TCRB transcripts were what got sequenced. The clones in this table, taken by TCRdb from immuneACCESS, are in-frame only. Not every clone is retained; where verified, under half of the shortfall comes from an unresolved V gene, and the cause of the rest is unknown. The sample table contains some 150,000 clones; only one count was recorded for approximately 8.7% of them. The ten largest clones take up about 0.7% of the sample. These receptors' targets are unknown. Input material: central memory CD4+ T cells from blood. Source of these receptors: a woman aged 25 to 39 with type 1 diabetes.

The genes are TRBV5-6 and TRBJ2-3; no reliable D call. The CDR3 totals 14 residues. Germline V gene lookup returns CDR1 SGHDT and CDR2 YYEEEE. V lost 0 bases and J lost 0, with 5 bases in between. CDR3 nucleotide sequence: TGTGCCAGCAGCTTGGGGGCTAGCACAGATACGCAGTATTTT. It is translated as CASSLGASTDTQYF.

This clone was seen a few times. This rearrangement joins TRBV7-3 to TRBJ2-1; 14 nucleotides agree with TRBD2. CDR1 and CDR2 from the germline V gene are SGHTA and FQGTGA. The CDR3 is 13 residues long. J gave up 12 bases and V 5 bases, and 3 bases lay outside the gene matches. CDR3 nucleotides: TGTGCCAGCAGCCAGGGACTAGCGGGAGCGCAGTTCTTC. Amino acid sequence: CASSQGLAGAQFF.

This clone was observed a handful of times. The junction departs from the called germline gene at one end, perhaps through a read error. CDR3 coding DNA: TGTGCTAGCAGCTTAGGGCCTCTGGGAGCTCGCGAGCAGTTCTTC. It translates to CASSLGPLGAREQFF. This chain links TRBV7-7 with TRBJ2-1; tentatively, D is TRBD2 (5 bases). Germline V gene lookup returns CDR1 SSHAT and CDR2 FNYEAQ (reference sequence). The CDR3 totals 15 residues.

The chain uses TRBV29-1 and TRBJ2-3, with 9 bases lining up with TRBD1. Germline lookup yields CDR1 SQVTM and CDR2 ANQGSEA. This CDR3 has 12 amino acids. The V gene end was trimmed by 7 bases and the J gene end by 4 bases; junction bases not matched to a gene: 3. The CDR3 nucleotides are TGCAGCGCCCGACAGGGGGCAGATACGCAGTATTTT. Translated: CSARQGADTQYF.

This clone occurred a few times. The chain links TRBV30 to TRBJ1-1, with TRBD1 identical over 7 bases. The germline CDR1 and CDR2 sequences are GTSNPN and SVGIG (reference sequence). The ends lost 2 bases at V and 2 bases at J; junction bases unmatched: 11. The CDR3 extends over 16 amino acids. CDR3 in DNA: TGTGCCTGGAGTACCTATCGGCGGGACAGAAACACTGAAGCTTTCTTT. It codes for CAWSTYRRDRNTEAFF.

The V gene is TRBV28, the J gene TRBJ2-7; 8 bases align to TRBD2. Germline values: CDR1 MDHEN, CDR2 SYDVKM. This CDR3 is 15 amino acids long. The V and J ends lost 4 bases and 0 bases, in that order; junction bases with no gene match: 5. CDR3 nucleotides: TGTGCCAGCAGTTGGACTAGCTCCGTCTCCTACGAGCAGTACTTC. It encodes CASSWTSSVSYEQYF.

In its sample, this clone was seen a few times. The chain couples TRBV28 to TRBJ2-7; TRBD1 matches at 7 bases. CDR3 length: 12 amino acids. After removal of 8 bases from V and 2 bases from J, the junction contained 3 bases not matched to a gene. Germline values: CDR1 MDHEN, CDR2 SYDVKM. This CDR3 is CASWGQPYEQYF. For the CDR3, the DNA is TGTGCCAGCTGGGGACAGCCCTACGAGCAGTACTTC.

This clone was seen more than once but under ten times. The CDR3, as DNA: TGTGCCTGGAGTGTAGTGGGGGGTTGGTACGAGCAGTACTTC. Its translation: CAWSVVGGWYEQYF. The chain employs TRBV30 and TRBJ2-7; a weak D match, TRBD2 (6 bases). V was pared by 0 bases and J by 4 bases, with 13 bases between. The V gene's germline CDR1 is GTSNPN and CDR2 SVGIG (reference sequence). This CDR3 region has 14 residues.

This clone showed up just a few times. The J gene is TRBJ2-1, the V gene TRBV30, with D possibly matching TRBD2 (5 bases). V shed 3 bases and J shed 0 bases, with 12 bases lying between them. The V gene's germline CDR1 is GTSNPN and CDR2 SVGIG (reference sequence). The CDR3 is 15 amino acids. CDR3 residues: CAWSRSEDSYNEQFF. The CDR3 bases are TGTGCCTGGAGCCGTTCGGAGGACTCCTACAATGAGCAGTTCTTC.

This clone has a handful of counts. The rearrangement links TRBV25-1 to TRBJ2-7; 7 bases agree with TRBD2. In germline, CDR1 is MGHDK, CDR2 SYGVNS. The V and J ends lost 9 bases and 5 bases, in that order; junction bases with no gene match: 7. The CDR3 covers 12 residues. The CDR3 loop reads CARVRGVHEQYF. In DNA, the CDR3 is TGTGCCAGGGTTCGGGGGGTACACGAGCAGTACTTC.

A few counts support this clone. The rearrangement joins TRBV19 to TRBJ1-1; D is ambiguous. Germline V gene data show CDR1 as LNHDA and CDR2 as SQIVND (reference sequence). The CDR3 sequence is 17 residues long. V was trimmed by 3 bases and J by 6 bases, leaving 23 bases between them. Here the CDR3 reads CASSIGQLGWRHSEAFF. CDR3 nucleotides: TGTGCCAGTAGTATTGGGCAGCTAGGGTGGAGGCATTCTGAAGCTTTCTTT.

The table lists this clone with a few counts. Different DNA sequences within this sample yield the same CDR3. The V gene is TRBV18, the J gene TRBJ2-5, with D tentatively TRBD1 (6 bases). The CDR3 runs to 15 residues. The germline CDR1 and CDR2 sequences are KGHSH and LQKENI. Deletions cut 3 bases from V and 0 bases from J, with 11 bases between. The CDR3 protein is CASSPSDRNQETQYF. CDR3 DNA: TGTGCCAGCTCACCCTCCGACAGGAACCAAGAGACCCAGTACTTC.

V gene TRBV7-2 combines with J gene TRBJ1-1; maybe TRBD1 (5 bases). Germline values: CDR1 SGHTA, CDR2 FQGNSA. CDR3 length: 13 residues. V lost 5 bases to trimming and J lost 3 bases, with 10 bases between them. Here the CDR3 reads CASSRQIDTEAFF. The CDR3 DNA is TGTGCCAGCAGCCGACAGATTGACACTGAAGCTTTCTTT.

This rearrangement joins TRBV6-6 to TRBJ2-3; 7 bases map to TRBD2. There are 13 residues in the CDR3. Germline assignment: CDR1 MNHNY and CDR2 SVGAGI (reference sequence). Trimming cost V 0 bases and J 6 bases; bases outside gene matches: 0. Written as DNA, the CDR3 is TGTGCCAGCAGTTACTCGGGGGGGGATACGCAGTATTTT. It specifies CASSYSGGDTQYF.

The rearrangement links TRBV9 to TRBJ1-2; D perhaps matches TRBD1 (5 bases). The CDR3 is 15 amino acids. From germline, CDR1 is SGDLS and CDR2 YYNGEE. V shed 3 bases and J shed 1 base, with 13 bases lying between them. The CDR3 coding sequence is TGTGCCAGCAGCGGCGGAGGGGCCAGTAACTATGGCTACACCTTC. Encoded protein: CASSGGGASNYGYTF. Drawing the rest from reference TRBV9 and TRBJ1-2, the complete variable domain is DSGVTQTPKHLITATGQRVTLRCSPRSGDLSVYWYQQSLDQGLQFLIQYYNGEERAKGNILERFSAQQFPDLHSELNLSSLELGDSALYFCASSGGGASNYGYTFGSGTRLTVV.

CDR3 DNA sequence: TGCGCCAGCAGCCCTTACCGGGACACCCGGTGGCCCCAGCATTTT. It encodes CASSPYRDTRWPQHF. J is TRBJ1-5 and V is TRBV4-1, with a tentative D call TRBD1 (6 bases). Germline lookup yields CDR1 MGHRA and CDR2 YSYEKL. The germline V and J ends were trimmed by 4 bases and 9 bases, with 19 bases remaining between them. The length of the CDR3 is 15 residues.

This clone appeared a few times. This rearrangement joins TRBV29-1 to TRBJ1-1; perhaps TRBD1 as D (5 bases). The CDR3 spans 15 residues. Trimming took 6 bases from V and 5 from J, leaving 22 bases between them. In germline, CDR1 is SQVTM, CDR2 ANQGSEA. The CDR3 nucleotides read TGCAGCGTCGCTAATCCCGCAGGGAAGTTGACTGAAGCTTTCTTT. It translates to CSVANPAGKLTEAFF. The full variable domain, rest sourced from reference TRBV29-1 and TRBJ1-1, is SAVISQKPSRDICQRGTSLTIQCQVDSQVTMMFWYRQQPGQSLTLIATANQGSEATYESGFVIDKFPISRPNLTFSTLTVSNMSPEDSSIYLCSVANPAGKLTEAFFGQGTRLTVV.

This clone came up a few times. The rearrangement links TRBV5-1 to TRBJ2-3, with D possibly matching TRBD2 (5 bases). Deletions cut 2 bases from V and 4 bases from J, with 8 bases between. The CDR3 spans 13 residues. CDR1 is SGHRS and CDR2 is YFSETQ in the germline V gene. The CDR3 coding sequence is TGCGCCAGCAGCTTCTCCGGGGCAGATACGCAGTATTTT. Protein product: CASSFSGADTQYF.

The CDR3 loop reads CASRSRGREQETQYF. The CDR3 nucleotides read TGTGCCAGCAGGTCCAGGGGGCGCGAACAAGAGACCCAGTACTTC. This sequence joins TRBV6-5 and TRBJ2-5, with TRBD1 matching 8 bases. The CDR3 loop spans 15 amino acids. Germline assignment: CDR1 MNHEY and CDR2 SVGAGI. The J segment lost 2 bases and the V segment lost 6 bases, leaving 8 bases of the junction unmatched.

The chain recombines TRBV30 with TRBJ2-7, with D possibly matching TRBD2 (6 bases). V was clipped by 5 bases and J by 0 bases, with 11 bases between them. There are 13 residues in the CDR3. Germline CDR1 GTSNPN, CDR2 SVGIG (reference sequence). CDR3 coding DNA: TGTGCCTGGGAACGGGGGATCTCCTACGAGCAGTACTTC. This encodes CAWERGISYEQYF.